This TCR beta chain derives from a study of shared clonotypes between healthy human individuals. Donors included only healthy HIV-negative adults lacking recent acute infections or vaccinations. Profiled with immunoSEQ multiplex PCR; TCRdb holds only in-frame clones, not every one. The sample consists of hundreds of thousands of clones, roughly three quarters of them appearing once. CDR3 length equals 16 residues. Germline lookup yields CDR1 MNHEY and CDR2 SVGAGI. Trimming at V came to 4 bases and at J to 5 bases, leaving 8 bases not matched to a gene. In this sample, this clone turned up a few times.

The chain links TRBV6-5 to TRBJ2-5; TRBD2 agrees at 12 bases. The TCR comes from a woman in her thirties or forties in good health. Some clones in this sample may be carry-over from other donors' samples. Material: PBMCs. The CDR3, as DNA: TGTGCCAGCAGTTCTCCGACTAGCGGGAGTTTTGAGACCCAGTACTTC. It encodes CASSSPTSGSFETQYF.